The 17 T cell receptor beta chains presented below share a single source sample, sequenced in a study of lymphopenia after photon versus proton radiotherapy. Sequencing used immunoSEQ multiplex PCR; TCRdb keeps in-frame clones, though not all of them. Altogether around 20,000 clones are present, 70% to 90% being singletons, with the ten largest covering roughly 2.8%. Sequenced here: peripheral blood, sampled from a patient treated with photon-based radiotherapy. The receptors were gathered from a woman aged 50 to 60 with pancreatic cancer.

The chain recombines TRBV5-1 with TRBJ2-5; no definite D call. Trimming removed 4 bases from V and 2 bases from J, with 15 bases in between. The CDR3 is 15 residues long. Looked up from germline, CDR1 is SGHRS and CDR2 is YFSETQ. The CDR3 DNA reads TGCGCCAGCAGCCCTCAGGATACAATTCAAGAGACCCAGTACTTC. Encoded protein: CASSPQDTIQETQYF.

The rearrangement joins TRBV5-6 to TRBJ2-1, with 13 bases that match TRBD2. Germline V gene sequence: CDR1 SGHDT, CDR2 YYEEEE. The length of the CDR3 is 16 residues. V dropped 4 bases and J dropped 7; count of bases not matched to a gene: 8. Written as DNA, the CDR3 is TGTGCCAGCAGCGTCGGACTAGCGGGAGTAAGTAATGAGCAGTTCTTC. This encodes CASSVGLAGVSNEQFF.

This clone occurred once. J is TRBJ2-1 and V is TRBV19; a possible D gene is TRBD2 (6 bases). Between the trimmed V and J ends, which lost 3 bases and 0 bases, there was a span of 12 bases. The CDR3 covers 16 residues. Germline assignment: CDR1 LNHDA and CDR2 SQIVND (reference sequence). CDR3: CASSIGGASSYNEQFF. Written as DNA, the CDR3 is TGTGCCAGTAGTATTGGCGGGGCTAGCTCCTACAATGAGCAGTTCTTC.

The V call is TRBV11-3, the J call TRBJ2-2, with D unclear. CDR3 length: 15 residues. Germline V gene sequence: CDR1 SGHNT, CDR2 YENEEA. Trimming took 1 base from V and 2 from J, leaving 8 bases between them. The CDR3 loop reads CASSLGAANTGELFF. The CDR3 DNA reads as TGTGCCAGCAGCTTAGGGGCAGCAAACACCGGGGAGCTGTTTTTT.

This clone came up a few times. The chain couples TRBV27 to TRBJ2-1, with 9 nucleotides matching TRBD2. Germline CDR1 reads MNHEY; CDR2 reads SMNVEV (reference sequence). After removal of 6 bases from V and 0 bases from J, the junction contained 6 bases not matched to a gene. The CDR3 runs 16 residues. CDR3 residues: CASRTLTSGSYNEQFF. DNA for the CDR3: TGTGCCAGCAGGACCCTGACTAGCGGCTCCTACAATGAGCAGTTCTTC.

The chain links TRBV14 to TRBJ2-3, with 11 bases matching TRBD2. Trimming cost V 0 bases and J 0 bases; bases outside gene matches: 11. This CDR3 is 20 amino acids long. Germline V gene sequence: CDR1 SGHDN, CDR2 FVKESK. The CDR3 sequence: CASSQELVPGLAASTDTQYF. Written as DNA, the CDR3 is TGTGCCAGCAGCCAAGAACTAGTCCCGGGACTAGCGGCCAGCACAGATACGCAGTATTTT. The full variable domain, rest sourced from reference TRBV14 and TRBJ2-3, is EAGVTQFPSHSVIEKGQTVTLRCDPISGHDNLYWYRRVMGKEIKFLLHFVKESKQDESGMPNNRFLAERTGGTYSTLKVQPAELEDSGVYFCASSQELVPGLAASTDTQYFGPGTRLTVL.

This clone was recorded a few times. The rearrangement links TRBV6-1 to TRBJ2-3; 7 positions agree with TRBD2. Germline V gene data show CDR1 as MNHNS and CDR2 as SASEGT. The V gene end was trimmed by 4 bases and the J gene end by 5 bases; junction bases not matched to a gene: 6. This CDR3 has 14 amino acids. The CDR3, as DNA: TGTGCCAGCAGTGCACCCGGGGAGGGAGATACGCAGTATTTT. Protein: CASSAPGEGDTQYF.

J is TRBJ1-1 and V is TRBV5-1; no reliable D call. The germline V and J ends were trimmed by 4 bases and 3 bases, with 13 bases remaining between them. The CDR3 runs to 14 residues. Germline assignment: CDR1 SGHRS and CDR2 YFSETQ. CDR3 loop: CASSPRAPDTEAFF. The CDR3 DNA reads TGCGCCAGCAGCCCGAGGGCGCCGGACACTGAAGCTTTCTTT. Based on the CDR3 plus reference TRBV5-1 and TRBJ1-1, the full variable domain is KAGVTQTPRYLIKTRGQQVTLSCSPISGHRSVSWYQQTPGQGLQFLFEYFSETQRNKGNFPGRFSGRQFSNSRSEMNVSTLELGDSALYLCASSPRAPDTEAFFGQGTRLTVV.

This chain's CDR3 is CASSMSGIWDSYNEQFF. For the CDR3, the DNA is TGTGCCAGTAGTATGAGCGGGATTTGGGACTCCTACAATGAGCAGTTCTTC. The gene calls are TRBV19 and TRBJ2-1; TRBD2 matches at 7 bases. Germline assignment: CDR1 LNHDA and CDR2 SQIVND (reference sequence). J gave up 0 bases and V 3 bases, and 8 bases lay outside the gene matches. CDR3 length: 17 amino acids.

The chain uses TRBV7-2 and TRBJ2-2, with D possibly matching TRBD1 (6 bases). This CDR3 spans 17 amino acids. CDR1 is SGHTA, CDR2 FQGNSA, per germline. V was shortened by 0 bases and J by 7 bases, with 18 bases between the two germline ends. The CDR3 DNA reads TGTGCCAGCAGCTTAGCGGTAGGGCAGGGGATGGGCGGGGAGCTGTTTTTT. The encoded protein is CASSLAVGQGMGGELFF.

This sequence joins TRBV7-9 and TRBJ1-1; a weak D match, TRBD1 (5 bases). Germline V gene sequence: CDR1 SEHNR, CDR2 FQNEAQ (reference sequence). V lost 4 bases, J lost 0 bases, and 12 bases lay in between. The CDR3 length is 15 residues. CDR3 coding DNA: TGTGCCAGCAGCTGGGGCGGCAGAATGAACACTGAAGCTTTCTTT. It codes for CASSWGGRMNTEAFF. The entire variable domain, with the rest obtained from reference TRBV7-9 and TRBJ1-1, is as follows: DTGVSQNPRHKITKRGQNVTFRCDPISEHNRLYWYRQTLGQGPEFLTYFQNEAQLEKSRLLSDRFSAERPKGSFSTLEIQRTEQGDSAMYLCASSWGGRMNTEAFFGQGTRLTVV.

V gene TRBV4-3 combines with J gene TRBJ2-6, with 8 bases that match TRBD1. Germline V gene sequence: CDR1 LGHNA, CDR2 YSLEER. The CDR3 has 18 residues. Trimming cost V 0 bases and J 0 bases; bases outside gene matches: 4. The CDR3 loop reads CASSQDWDRSSGANVLTF. CDR3 nucleotides: TGCGCCAGCAGCCAAGATTGGGACAGGAGCTCTGGGGCCAACGTCCTGACTTTC.

Here the CDR3 reads CASRVSSTIYGYTF. The CDR3 DNA reads TGTGCCAGCCGGGTCTCTTCGACGATTTATGGCTACACCTTC. This chain joins TRBV6-6 and TRBJ1-2; no clear D. This CDR3 spans 14 amino acids. V shed 8 bases and J shed 5 bases, with 18 bases lying between them. Per germline, CDR1 MNHNY and CDR2 SVGAGI (reference sequence).

The chain links TRBV27 to TRBJ2-1, with 7 bases fitting TRBD1. V trimming: 4 bases; J trimming: 8 bases; junction bases outside the gene matches: 17. The length of the CDR3 is 17 residues. CDR1 MNHEY and CDR2 SMNVEV come from the germline V gene (reference sequence). The CDR3 DNA sequence: TGTGCCAGCAGTTGGCCTCGACTCAGGGACAGCGTCGATGAGCAGTTCTTC. Residues: CASSWPRLRDSVDEQFF.

This clone was detected only once. The rearrangement joins TRBV7-8 to TRBJ1-6, with D tentatively TRBD1 (6 bases). The CDR3 spans 14 residues. Trimming cost V 6 bases and J 7 bases, with 13 bases left between them. Germline V gene sequence: CDR1 SGHVS, CDR2 FQNEAQ. The CDR3 region is CASSPTGGNSPLHF. CDR3 DNA sequence: TGTGCCAGCAGTCCCACGGGGGGCAATTCACCCCTCCACTTT.

The chain recombines TRBV5-1 with TRBJ2-5; 8 nucleotides align to TRBD1. V lost 4 bases and J lost 6; bases outside the gene matches: 5. Germline values: CDR1 SGHRS, CDR2 YFSETQ. This CDR3 region has 13 residues. The CDR3 region is CASSIDRGKTQYF. Here the CDR3 DNA reads TGCGCCAGCAGCATAGACAGGGGTAAGACCCAGTACTTC.

This chain uses TRBV19 with TRBJ2-5; D is perhaps TRBD2 (6 bases). Germline assignment: CDR1 LNHDA and CDR2 SQIVND (reference sequence). The CDR3 contains 14 residues. The germline V and J ends were trimmed by 11 bases and 1 base, with 17 bases remaining between them. This chain's CDR3 is CAVGGVGVQETQYF. DNA for the CDR3: TGTGCCGTGGGAGGTGTAGGGGTCCAAGAGACCCAGTACTTC.